The sequence of this T cell receptor (beta chain) was determined in a study of technical replicates of blood from a few donors. The repertoire was sequenced with immunoSEQ multiplex PCR; TCRdb's copy has only in-frame clones and lacks some. The profile shows 55,000 to 75,000 clones, just under 95% of them singletons. This CDR3 comprises 14 residues. Germline V gene lookup returns CDR1 MNHNS and CDR2 SASEGT. Trimming stripped 2 bases from V and 6 bases from J, with 13 bases between. Input material: PBMCs. The V gene is TRBV6-1, the J gene TRBJ1-1; no clear D gene. The TCR originated in a human donor in good health. Some clones in this sample may be carry-over from other donors' samples. The DNA of the CDR3 is TGTGCCAGCAGTGAATCTGATCACGGGGCTGAAGCTTTCTTT. It translates to CASSESDHGAEAFF.